One and the same sample provided the 32 T cell receptor beta chains below, sequenced in a study of CXCR3-negative and CXCR3-positive naive CD8 T cells. Libraries were UMI-labeled 5' RACE TRB cDNA. After re-calling the 5' RACE reads, TCRdb lists one entry per CDR3 protein, DNA absent. In total, the table holds around 40,000 distinct CDR3 sequences. The sample comprised memory CD8+ T cells from blood. These receptor sequences come from a human donor in good health. Some clones in this sample may be carry-over from other donors' samples.

This chain uses TRBV6-2 or TRBV6-3 with TRBJ2-5; TCRdb's D call of TRBD1 is untestable without DNA. This CDR3 contains 16 residues. In germline, CDR1 is MNHEY, CDR2 SVGEGT. The CDR3 protein is CASYPGQGAGRETQYF.

The chain is built from TRBV4-2 and TRBJ2-7. The CDR3 sequence is 14 residues long. The germline V gene encodes CDR1 LGHNA and CDR2 YNFKEQ. CDR3 in amino acids: CASSQDGEYYEQYF.

The V call is TRBV25-1, the J call TRBJ2-7. CDR1 is MGHDK and CDR2 is SYGVNS in the germline V gene. CDR3 length equals 15 residues. CDR3 region: CASSEYWGTSYEQYF.

The chain combines TRBV20-1 with TRBJ1-2. Germline lookup yields CDR1 DFQATT and CDR2 SNEGSKA (reference sequence). The CDR3 extends over 11 amino acids. The CDR3 spells CSADLEVGYTF.

The chain has TRBV13 and TRBJ2-5; no DNA is available, so the TRBD1 call from TCRdb remains unchecked. CDR3 size: 14 residues. Germline V CDR1 and CDR2: PRHDT, FYEKMQ (reference sequence). The CDR3 loop reads CASSVRDIQETQYF.

The chain is built from TRBV3-1 and TRBJ1-2; lacking DNA, the TRBD1 call made by TCRdb goes unchecked. The CDR3 has 15 amino acids. Germline V lookup: CDR1 LGHDT, CDR2 YNNKEL (reference sequence). Here the CDR3 reads CASSQGNRGSYGYTF. The whole variable domain, filled in from reference TRBV3-1 and TRBJ1-2, reads DTAVSQTPKYLVTQMGNDKSIKCEQNLGHDTMYWYKQDSKKFLKIMFSYNNKELIINETVPNRFSPKSPDKAHLNLHINSLELGDSAVYFCASSQGNRGSYGYTFGSGTRLTVV.

The gene calls are TRBV7-3 and TRBJ2-2. CDR1 and CDR2 (germline): SGHTA, FQGTGA. The CDR3 contains 13 residues. The CDR3 loop reads CASSLVGSGELFF.

The rearrangement joins TRBV9 to TRBJ2-7; lacking DNA, the TRBD1 call made by TCRdb goes unchecked. Germline CDR1 is SGDLS and CDR2 is YYNGEE. CDR3 length: 15 amino acids. The CDR3 reads CASGSPRQGTHEQYF. The whole variable domain, filled in from reference TRBV9 and TRBJ2-7, reads DSGVTQTPKHLITATGQRVTLRCSPRSGDLSVYWYQQSLDQGLQFLIQYYNGEERAKGNILERFSAQQFPDLHSELNLSSLELGDSALYFCASGSPRQGTHEQYFGPGTRLTVT.

J is TRBJ2-1 and V is TRBV6-2 or TRBV6-3; the TRBD1 assignment by TCRdb is unverifiable without DNA. Germline CDR1 reads MNHEY; CDR2 reads SVGEGT. The CDR3 is 13 amino acids. The CDR3 is CASSYGGFNEQFF.

This chain uses TRBV20-1 with TRBJ1-1; TCRdb gives TRBD1 as the D gene, but with no DNA this cannot be confirmed. Germline-derived CDR1 and CDR2 are DFQATT and SNEGSKA (reference sequence). The CDR3 length is 12 residues. The CDR3 here is CSLGQGNTEAFF.

The chain joins TRBV7-8 to TRBJ2-7; TCRdb designates TRBD1, a call that cannot be tested without DNA. This CDR3 comprises 13 residues. Germline CDR1 SGHVS, CDR2 FQNEAQ. CDR3 amino acids: CASSLGRAYEQYF. The complete variable domain, with remaining parts taken from reference TRBV7-8 and TRBJ2-7, reads GAGVSQSPRYKVAKRGQDVALRCDPISGHVSLFWYQQALGQGPEFLTYFQNEAQLDKSGLPSDRFFAERPEGSVSTLKIQRTQQEDSAVYLCASSLGRAYEQYFGPGTRLTVT.

The genes are TRBV27 and TRBJ1-1. CDR3 length equals 13 residues. CDR1 is MNHEY and CDR2 is SMNVEV in the germline V gene (reference sequence). Here the CDR3 reads CASRDGTLNQAFF.

This rearrangement joins TRBV3-1 to TRBJ2-1; TCRdb names TRBD1, which stays unverified in the absence of DNA. Looked up from germline, CDR1 is LGHDT and CDR2 is YNNKEL (reference sequence). CDR3 length: 17 residues. CDR3 region: CASSQGIRVSSYNEQFF.

The V and J genes are TRBV19 and TRBJ2-1; the TCRdb D gene call, TRBD1, has no DNA to confirm it. Germline V lookup: CDR1 LNHDA, CDR2 SQIVND (reference sequence). The CDR3 runs 13 residues. CDR3 amino acids: CASSFPGHNEQFF.

The chain couples TRBV29-1 to TRBJ1-1. Germline values: CDR1 SQVTM, CDR2 ANQGSEA. The CDR3 loop spans 13 amino acids. CDR3 region: CSVHILKNTEAFF.

The rearrangement links TRBV7-3 to TRBJ1-5. The germline V gene encodes CDR1 SGHTA and CDR2 FQGTGA. This CDR3 is 15 amino acids long. The CDR3 protein is CASSLTGQSNQPQHF.

The gene calls are TRBV29-1 and TRBJ2-6. Germline-derived CDR1 and CDR2 are SQVTM and ANQGSEA. CDR3 size: 14 residues. The CDR3 reads CSVPGLSGANVLTF.

The chain recombines TRBV7-9 with TRBJ2-1; the TRBD2 assignment by TCRdb is unverifiable without DNA. CDR1 is SEHNR, CDR2 FQNEAQ, per germline (reference sequence). This CDR3 is 17 amino acids long. The CDR3 loop reads CASSIMSTSGSYNGQFF.

The chain uses TRBV7-9 and TRBJ2-3; TCRdb names TRBD2, which stays unverified in the absence of DNA. The germline V gene encodes CDR1 SEHNR and CDR2 FQNEAQ (reference sequence). The CDR3 covers 16 residues. The CDR3 spells CASSSGLAGTTDTQYF.

The rearrangement links TRBV13 to TRBJ1-1; TCRdb designates TRBD1, a call that cannot be tested without DNA. Germline CDR1 reads PRHDT; CDR2 reads FYEKMQ (reference sequence). The length of the CDR3 is 16 residues. CDR3 in amino acids: CASRPTGGKGNTEAFF.

V usage is TRBV29-1 and J usage is TRBJ1-2; TCRdb reports TRBD1, a call that lacks DNA to check it against. Germline V gene data show CDR1 as SQVTM and CDR2 as ANQGSEA. CDR3 length equals 17 residues. This CDR3 reads CSVEEGDGTGGNYGYTF. The full variable domain, in which reference TRBV29-1 and TRBJ1-2 provide the parts outside the CDR3, is SAVISQKPSRDICQRGTSLTIQCQVDSQVTMMFWYRQQPGQSLTLIATANQGSEATYESGFVIDKFPISRPNLTFSTLTVSNMSPEDSSIYLCSVEEGDGTGGNYGYTFGSGTRLTVV.

The CDR3 reads CAISVLQSNEQFF. V gene TRBV10-3 combines with J gene TRBJ2-1. The CDR3 has 13 residues. Germline loops: CDR1 ENHRY, CDR2 SYGVKD.

The chain links TRBV6-2 or TRBV6-3 to TRBJ1-5; TCRdb indicates TRBD1, and absent DNA this call remains unverified. The CDR3 consists of 14 residues. Germline V CDR1 and CDR2: MNHEY, SVGEGT. CDR3 in amino acids: CAIQGRVGNQPQHF.

V gene TRBV29-1 combines with J gene TRBJ1-2. Germline V gene lookup returns CDR1 SQVTM and CDR2 ANQGSEA. This CDR3 comprises 12 residues. CDR3 amino acids: CSVDTGYYGYTF.

The J gene is TRBJ2-7, the V gene TRBV6-5; TCRdb picks TRBD2, but there is no DNA to check that call. CDR1 and CDR2 from the germline V gene are MNHEY and SVGAGI. The CDR3 consists of 15 residues. The CDR3 sequence is CASSPGTSSSYEQYF.

The chain employs TRBV29-1 and TRBJ2-3; the TCRdb D gene call, TRBD1, has no DNA to confirm it. CDR3 size: 14 residues. Per the germline V gene, CDR1 is SQVTM and CDR2 is ANQGSEA. This CDR3 reads CSVGWGGGTDTQYF.

This rearrangement joins TRBV7-6 to TRBJ1-6; TCRdb's D call of TRBD1 is untestable without DNA. This CDR3 contains 13 residues. In germline, CDR1 is SGHVS, CDR2 FNYEAQ. The chain's CDR3 is CASSQGTNSPLHF.

This chain connects TRBV7-2 to TRBJ1-1. Per germline, CDR1 SGHTA and CDR2 FQGNSA. The length of the CDR3 is 17 residues. CDR3 sequence reads: CASSLNWPGVMNTEAFF.

V gene TRBV7-9 combines with J gene TRBJ2-5; with no DNA, the TCRdb D assignment of TRBD1 cannot be verified. The CDR3 runs 18 residues. Germline CDR1 is SEHNR and CDR2 is FQNEAQ (reference sequence). CDR3 sequence reads: CASSTIGASTGVQETQYF.

This chain links TRBV7-7 with TRBJ1-6; checking the TCRdb D call of TRBD1 is not possible without DNA. In germline, CDR1 is SSHAT, CDR2 FNYEAQ (reference sequence). The CDR3 is made up of 17 amino acids. Here the CDR3 reads CASSPDSAYLYNSPLHF. Using reference TRBV7-7 and TRBJ1-6 for the parts outside the CDR3, the full variable domain is GAGVSQSPRYKVTKRGQDVTLRCDPISSHATLYWYQQALGQGPEFLTYFNYEAQPDKSGLPSDRFSAERPEGSISTLTIQRTEQRDSAMYRCASSPDSAYLYNSPLHFGNGTRLTVT.

The chain combines TRBV27 with TRBJ2-7; the D call of TRBD2 rests on TCRdb alone, since no DNA is present to check it. Germline V CDR1 and CDR2: MNHEY, SMNVEV (reference sequence). The CDR3 has 11 residues. CDR3: CASSSRTEQYF.

CDR3 residues: CASSRRGGNNQPQHF. The chain couples TRBV6-2 or TRBV6-3 to TRBJ1-5. The length of the CDR3 is 15 residues. Germline lookup yields CDR1 MNHEY and CDR2 SVGEGT.